This section outlines one T cell receptor beta chain sequence together with its context. Original handling: Estimation of nucleated cell counts was performed using reference gene primer amplification. This table comes from immunoSEQ multiplex PCR, and its TCRdb copy is limited to in-frame clones, with some not included. That table is the source of V, J and clone size, and D and trimming were worked out from the DNA. The sample carries about 14,000 clones, 70% to 85% recorded once. This entry comes from a study of blood T cell repertoires in COVID-19. Study details: Samples taken during acute and convalescent COVID-19 were collected in the United States, Italy and Spain.

Trimming left V 1 base short and J 2 bases short, with 12 bases between. The CDR3 covers 15 residues. Germline V gene sequence: CDR1 SEHNR, CDR2 FQNEAQ (reference sequence). Sequencing was performed on peripheral blood. The chain joins TRBV7-9 to TRBJ2-7; D possibly corresponds to TRBD2 (7 bases). This TCR came from a woman in her forties or fifties with active or convalescent COVID-19. CDR3 in DNA: TGTGCCAGCAGCTTAGAAGGGGGGGGACCCTACGAGCAGTACTTC. Translation: CASSLEGGGPYEQYF.